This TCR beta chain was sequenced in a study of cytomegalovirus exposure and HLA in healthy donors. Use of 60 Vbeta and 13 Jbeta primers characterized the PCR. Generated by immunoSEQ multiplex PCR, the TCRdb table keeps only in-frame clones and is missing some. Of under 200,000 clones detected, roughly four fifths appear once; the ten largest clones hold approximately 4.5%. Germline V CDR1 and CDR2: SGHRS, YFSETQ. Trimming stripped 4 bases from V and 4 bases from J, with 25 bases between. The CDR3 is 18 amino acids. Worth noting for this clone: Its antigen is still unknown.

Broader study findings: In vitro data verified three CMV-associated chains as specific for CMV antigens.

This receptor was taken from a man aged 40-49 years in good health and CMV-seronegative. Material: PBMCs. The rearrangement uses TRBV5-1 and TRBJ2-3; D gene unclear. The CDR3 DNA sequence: TGCGCCAGCAGCCCTCGAGGCGCCTCACCCACCTCGGCAGATACGCAGTATTTT. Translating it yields CASSPRGASPTSADTQYF.